This passage covers 19 T cell receptor beta chains from one sample sequenced in a study of T-cell memory formation after mild COVID-19. TCRdb fed the 5' RACE reads into MiXCR, producing one record per CDR3 protein. The profile covers over 300,000 distinct CDR3 sequences, with under 25% appearing a single time and 21% taken by the ten largest. The specimen was PBMCs or a T cell subset sorted from them (not recorded which). Receptors originate from a man younger than 35 who had mild COVID-19 (a few samples of this study predate the infection). Cell type and time point are not known.

This rearrangement joins TRBV12-3 or TRBV12-4 to TRBJ2-6; no clear D gene. The length of the CDR3 is 14 residues. V was pared by 8 bases and J by 0 bases, with 8 bases between. The CDR3 bases are TGTGCCAGCCGACGGCTCTCTGGGGCCAACGTCCTGACTTTC. Its translation is CASRRLSGANVLTF.

The rearrangement links TRBV7-2 to TRBJ2-3, with TRBD2 matching 9 bases. After removal of 2 bases from V and 2 bases from J, the junction contained 5 bases not matched to a gene. Germline loops: CDR1 SGHTA, CDR2 FQGNSA. This CDR3 has 16 amino acids. This CDR3 is CASSLIAGAYTDTQYF. As DNA, the CDR3 is TGTGCCAGCAGCTTAATAGCGGGGGCCTACACAGATACGCAGTATTTT.

This rearrangement joins TRBV12-3 or TRBV12-4 to TRBJ1-5; D ambiguous. This CDR3 contains 14 residues. V was shortened by 3 bases and J by 7 bases, with 13 bases between the two germline ends. The CDR3 DNA follows: TGTGCCAGCAGTTTGCAGGAGGGTGGACAGCCCCAGCATTTT. Encoded protein: CASSLQEGGQPQHF.

The chain employs TRBV29-1 and TRBJ2-1; 9 bases are shared with TRBD1. The CDR3 sequence is 16 residues long. Germline assignment: CDR1 SQVTM and CDR2 ANQGSEA. V gave up 2 bases and J gave up 4 bases; unmatched junction bases: 9. The CDR3 protein is CSVEPSGQGPYNEQFF. The CDR3 coding sequence is TGCAGCGTTGAACCCTCGGGACAGGGCCCGTACAATGAGCAGTTCTTC.

The chain has TRBV20-1 and TRBJ2-7; D is unresolved. This CDR3 spans 13 amino acids. Trimming removed 4 bases at V and 0 bases at J, with 10 bases between. Germline CDR1 is DFQATT and CDR2 is SNEGSKA (reference sequence). CDR3 coding DNA: TGCAGTGCTACTAGTCTTAACTCCTACGAGCAGTACTTC. The encoded protein is CSATSLNSYEQYF.

This clonotype has a count of ten or more. This rearrangement joins TRBV6-5 to TRBJ1-6; no clear D. Germline loops: CDR1 MNHEY, CDR2 SVGAGI. With 2 bases removed from V and 8 bases from J, the gap between germline ends came to 7 bases. This CDR3 has 13 amino acids. CDR3 DNA: TGTGCCAGCAGTTACATTGGGGATTCACCCCTCCACTTT. Translating gives CASSYIGDSPLHF.

The rearrangement uses TRBV11-3 and TRBJ2-3, with 9 bases that match TRBD1. The germline V gene has CDR1 SGHNT and CDR2 YENEEA. The CDR3 extends over 15 amino acids. With V trimmed by 4 bases and J by 5 bases, 7 bases remained unmatched. CDR3 in amino acids: CASSSGQGLVDTQYF. CDR3 DNA sequence: TGTGCCAGCAGCTCGGGACAGGGTTTGGTAGATACGCAGTATTTT.

To note about this clonotype: Sequence at one end of the junction differs from germline and may be a read error. The chain uses TRBV18 and TRBJ1-2; perhaps TRBD1 as D (5 bases). This CDR3 is built from 14 residues. Germline V gives CDR1 KGHSH, CDR2 LQKENI. The CDR3 reads CASSPPSGPGGYTF. The CDR3 nucleotides read TGTGCCAGCTCGCCACCCTCGGGACCTGGAGGCTACACCTTC.

This clonotype came up many times. This rearrangement joins TRBV15 to TRBJ1-2, with D perhaps matching TRBD1 (5 bases). This CDR3 is built from 15 residues. V lost 1 base and J 6 bases, leaving 15 bases between the germline ends. CDR1 and CDR2 (germline): LNHNV, YYDKDF (reference sequence). CDR3 region: CATSRALGEIHGYTF. In DNA, the CDR3 is TGTGCCACCAGCAGAGCCTTAGGGGAAATCCATGGCTACACCTTC.

The sample holds a few counts of this clonotype. This rearrangement joins TRBV24-1 to TRBJ2-5; no definite D call. Germline CDR1 is KGHDR and CDR2 is SFDVKD. V dropped 1 base and J dropped 7 bases, with 18 bases sitting between them. The CDR3 is made up of 16 amino acids. Written as DNA, the CDR3 is TGTGCCACCAGTGATTTTAAGGAGTCAAACGTAGGGACCCAGTACTTC. Encoded protein: CATSDFKESNVGTQYF.

This chain connects TRBV11-2 to TRBJ2-7, with D perhaps TRBD2 (7 bases). Germline-derived CDR1 and CDR2 are SGHAT and FQNNGV. This CDR3 comprises 17 residues. V shed 1 base and J shed 2 bases, with 18 bases lying between them. In DNA, the CDR3 is TGTGCCAGCAGCTTAGGATTGGGGGGGGGCTCCGCCTACGAGCAGTACGTC. This translates into CASSLGLGGGSAYEQYV.

This chain uses TRBV6-2 or TRBV6-3 with TRBJ1-1; D is ambiguous. This CDR3 has 12 amino acids. Looked up from germline, CDR1 is MNHEY and CDR2 is SVGEGT. Between the trimmed V and J ends, which lost 8 bases and 5 bases, there was a span of 12 bases. The CDR3 reads CASGVGGTEAFF. CDR3 DNA: TGTGCCAGCGGTGTTGGAGGGACTGAAGCTTTCTTT.

J is TRBJ2-6 and V is TRBV7-9; D perhaps matches TRBD1 (6 bases). This CDR3 has 15 residues. With 5 bases removed from V and 0 bases from J, the gap between germline ends came to 8 bases. Germline CDR1 is SEHNR and CDR2 is FQNEAQ (reference sequence). The CDR3 DNA is TGTGCCAGCAGCCAACAGGGCTCTGGGGCCAACGTCCTGACTTTC. It specifies CASSQQGSGANVLTF.

This chain joins TRBV5-5 and TRBJ2-1; D is tentatively TRBD1 or TRBD2 (5 bases each). The CDR3 has 12 residues. The germline CDR1 and CDR2 sequences are SGHKS and YYEKEE (reference sequence). V was trimmed by 2 bases and J by 9 bases, leaving 9 bases between them. This chain's CDR3 is CASSFRAGEQFF. The CDR3 DNA reads as TGTGCCAGCAGCTTCAGGGCGGGTGAGCAGTTCTTC. The full variable domain, with the rest looked up from reference TRBV5-5 and TRBJ2-1, is DAGVTQSPTHLIKTRGQQVTLRCSPISGHKSVSWYQQVLGQGPQFIFQYYEKEERGRGNFPDRFSARQFPNYSSELNVNALLLGDSALYLCASSFRAGEQFFGPGTRLTVL.

This clonotype was seen a handful of times. This chain joins TRBV7-3 and TRBJ1-1; a weak D match, TRBD1 (5 bases). There are 13 residues in the CDR3. Germline CDR1 is SGHTA and CDR2 is FQGTGA. V lost 2 bases to trimming and J lost 4 bases, with 8 bases between them. CDR3 DNA sequence: TGTGCCAGCAGCTTATGGGGGGGCACTGAAGCTTTCTTT. Its translation is CASSLWGGTEAFF.

This clonotype turned up a few times. The rearrangement uses TRBV29-1 and TRBJ1-2, with D uncertain. V shed 1 base and J shed 4 bases, with 10 bases lying between them. CDR3 size: 13 residues. Germline V gives CDR1 SQVTM, CDR2 ANQGSEA. The CDR3 is CSVEGVTVYGYTF. The CDR3 coding sequence is TGCAGCGTTGAAGGTGTTACTGTCTATGGCTACACCTTC.

This clonotype has only a few counts. The chain has TRBV7-9 and TRBJ2-3, with no clear D. The CDR3 spans 14 residues. Germline V gene lookup returns CDR1 SEHNR and CDR2 FQNEAQ (reference sequence). V lost 4 bases, J lost 0 bases, and 8 bases lay in between. The CDR3 DNA is TGTGCCAGCAGCTCGGACCAAAGCACAGATACGCAGTATTTT. It specifies CASSSDQSTDTQYF.

V usage is TRBV18 and J usage is TRBJ1-5; 8 positions agree with TRBD1. V lost 5 bases and J lost 5; bases outside the gene matches: 8. CDR1 is KGHSH and CDR2 is LQKENI in the germline V gene. This CDR3 spans 15 amino acids. The DNA for the CDR3 is TGTGCCAGCTCATCGACAGGGGCGGGGGATCAGCCCCAGCATTTT. Amino acids: CASSSTGAGDQPQHF. Full variable domain (remainder filled in from reference TRBV18 and TRBJ1-5): NAGVMQNPRHLVRRRGQEARLRCSPMKGHSHVYWYRQLPEEGLKFMVYLQKENIIDESGMPKERFSAEFPKEGPSILRIQQVVRGDSAAYFCASSSTGAGDQPQHFGDGTRLSIL.

The CDR3 nucleotides read TGTGCCAGCAGCTTCGGGACAGGAACTAACACCGGGGAGCTGTTTTTT. Amino acids: CASSFGTGTNTGELFF. The chain combines TRBV12-3 or TRBV12-4 with TRBJ2-2, with 8 bases lining up with TRBD1. The CDR3 extends over 16 amino acids. The V segment lost 6 bases and the J segment 2 bases; nucleotides outside the gene matches: 8.